The clone carrying this T cell receptor beta chain was detected many times. Between the trimmed V and J ends, which lost 4 bases and 4 bases, there was a span of 10 bases. Germline-derived CDR1 and CDR2 are MNHEY and SVGAGI. The CDR3 is 13 amino acids. With iRepertoire HTBI primers and Arm-PCR of CDR3 regions, TCR beta libraries were built. From the multiplex PCR reads, TCRdb called clonotypes with MiXCR, one entry per CDR3 protein. Here the sample spans about 310,000 distinct CDR3 sequences, 22% being singletons. This sample's time point: persistent/refractory GD, antithyroid drugs over 5 years with positive TRAb. After RNA was extracted from PBMCs, the TCR library was made from it. This record comes from a study of regulatory T cells in long-lasting Graves disease.

The specimen comprised peripheral blood mononuclear cells (PBMCs), sampled when the disease was refractory, from a patient treated with antithyroid drugs. The clonotype comes from a female donor with Graves disease. This chain connects TRBV6-5 to TRBJ1-1, with D tentatively TRBD1 (5 bases). Written as DNA, the CDR3 is TGTGCCAGCAGTTCCATGGGGGGCACTGAAGCTTTCTTT. It specifies CASSSMGGTEAFF.